The clone carrying this TCR beta chain showed up just once. This specimen belongs to a study of neoadjuvant anti-PD-1 for oral cavity cancer. Only in-frame clones appear in the TCRdb table, and some are missing; sequencing was by immunoSEQ multiplex PCR. The table includes around 81,000 clones, approximately 80% detected once. Germline loops: CDR1 MNHNS, CDR2 SASEGT. CDR3 length equals 15 residues. V trimming: 2 bases; J trimming: 5 bases; junction bases outside the gene matches: 6. The origin of this receptor is a person between 40 and 85 years old with oral cavity squamous cell carcinoma. V usage is TRBV6-1 and J usage is TRBJ1-2; 9 positions match TRBD1. The sequencing here drew on PBMCs, taken before nivolumab (anti-PD-1) treatment. This CDR3 is CASSERQGVPYGYTF. The CDR3 DNA reads as TGTGCCAGCAGTGAAAGACAGGGGGTACCTTATGGCTACACCTTC.